This TCR beta chain was captured by sequencing in a study of patients and donors after allogeneic stem cell transplantation. After removal of 0 bases from V and 1 base from J, the junction contained 8 bases not matched to a gene. Germline CDR1 reads LGHNA; CDR2 reads YNFKEQ. This CDR3 comprises 17 residues. TCRdb analysed the RT-PCR reads with MiXCR anew, one entry per CDR3 protein. The sample lists some 880,000 distinct CDR3 sequences; roughly 18% were seen once. The receptor was derived from a human donor who was either an allogeneic HSCT recipient or a stem cell or donor lymphocyte infusion donor (not recorded which). It is not recorded whose cells these are; they may come from a transplant donor. The genes are TRBV4-2 and TRBJ1-1; 7 bases match TRBD1. The sequenced sample was blood, either unsorted or a sorted T cell fraction (not recorded which). CDR3 residues: CASSQEGTGQQNTEAFF. In DNA, the CDR3 is TGTGCCAGCAGCCAAGAGGGGACGGGACAGCAGAACACTGAAGCTTTCTTT.